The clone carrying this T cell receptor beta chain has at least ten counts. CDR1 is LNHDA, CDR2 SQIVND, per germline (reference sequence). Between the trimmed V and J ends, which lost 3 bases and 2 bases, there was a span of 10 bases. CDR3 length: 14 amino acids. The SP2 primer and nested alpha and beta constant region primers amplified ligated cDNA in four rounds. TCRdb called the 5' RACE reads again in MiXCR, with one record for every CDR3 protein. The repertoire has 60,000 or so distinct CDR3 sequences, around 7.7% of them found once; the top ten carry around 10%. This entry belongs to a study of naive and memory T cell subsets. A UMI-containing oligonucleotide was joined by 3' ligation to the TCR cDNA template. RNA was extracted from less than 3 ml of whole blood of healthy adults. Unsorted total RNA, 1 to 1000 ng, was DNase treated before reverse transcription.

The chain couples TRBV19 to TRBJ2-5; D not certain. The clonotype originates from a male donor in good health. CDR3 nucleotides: TGTGCCAGTAGTATGTTCAGCGAGCAAGAGACCCAGTACTTC. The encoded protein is CASSMFSEQETQYF. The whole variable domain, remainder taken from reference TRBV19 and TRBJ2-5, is DGGITQSPKYLFRKEGQNVTLSCEQNLNHDAMYWYRQDPGQGLRLIYYSQIVNDFQKGDIAEGYSVSREKKESFPLTVTSAQKNPTAFYLCASSMFSEQETQYFGPGTRLLVL.